The sequence of this TCR beta chain was determined in a study of blood T cell repertoires in COVID-19. At the level of the study: PBMCs, B-cell-depleted T cells, or T cells provided the cDNA or gDNA that made up the material.

In the authors' methods: Reference gene primers were amplified, and this amplification served to estimate nucleated cell counts. TCRdb's table, derived via immunoSEQ multiplex PCR, lists solely in-frame clones and lacks some. The V and J calls and clone size were taken over from that table, and D and trimming were inferred from the DNA. The sample has about 110,000 clones; 80% to 90% are singletons. The CDR3 covers 16 residues. Trimming removed 1 base from V and 4 bases from J; junction bases left unmatched: 7. Per the germline V gene, CDR1 is SEHNR and CDR2 is FQNEAQ (reference sequence). The genes are TRBV7-9 and TRBJ2-3, with 8 positions matching TRBD2. This TCR was sampled from a human donor in a cohort sampled during active COVID-19. Sequenced: peripheral blood. This CDR3 reads CASSLDLGLVADTQYF. In nucleotides, the CDR3 is TGTGCCAGCAGCTTAGATTTGGGACTAGTTGCAGATACGCAGTATTTT.